The rows below give T cell receptor beta chains drawn from one sample of a study of blood T cell repertoires in COVID-19. The data were produced by immunoSEQ multiplex PCR, yet TCRdb's version contains in-frame clones alone and is incomplete. Found here are around 200,000 clones, approximately 87% of them singletons; the top ten hold 3% to 3.5%. Specimen: PBMCs or T cells enriched from blood (not recorded which). Receptors originate from a woman aged 45 to 65 in a cohort exposed to, infected with or recovered from COVID-19 (not recorded which). Each CDR3 is given with its conserved first and last residue. Fields, in order: V gene, J gene, clone size, D gene, CDR3 DNA, CDR3 protein. The D gene is left open where the match is weak. Some rows mark clone size as missing; the rest say once, few, many or name a class of expanded clone.

>TRBV19|TRBJ2-6|.|.
TGTGCCAGTAGTAGGCGACAGAACGCCCCTGGGGCCAACGTCCTGACTTTC
CASSRRQNAPGANVLTF
>TRBV18|TRBJ1-4|.|.
TGTGCCAGCTCACCACTTACAGGACGGGAAAAACTGTTTTTT
CASSPLTGREKLFF
>TRBV4-2|TRBJ2-4|.|TRBD2
TGTGCCAGCAGCCAACCTAGCGGGGGGGCCAAAAACATTCAGTACTTC
CASSQPSGGAKNIQYF
>TRBV29-1|TRBJ2-1|.|.
TGCAGCGTATCCCAGTCCTACAATGAGCAGTTCTTC
CSVSQSYNEQFF
>TRBV6-5|TRBJ1-5|.|.
TGTGCCAGCAGACCCGGGACAACTAGCAATCAGCCCCAGCATTTT
CASRPGTTSNQPQHF
>TRBV7-8|TRBJ1-4|.|.
TGTGCCAGCAGCTCAAAAACAACTAATGAAAAACTGTTTTTT
CASSSKTTNEKLFF
>TRBV3-1/TRBV3-2|TRBJ1-3|.|.
TGTGCCAGCAGCCAAAGCAGCCACAGGGTCCGCTCTGGAAACACCATATATTTT
CASSQSSHRVRSGNTIYF
>TRBV28|TRBJ2-3|.|.
TGTGCCAGCAGTAACGCAGGGGCCACAGATACGCAGTATTTT
CASSNAGATDTQYF
>TRBV5-1|TRBJ1-2|few|.
TGCGCCAGCAGCCCCACCGGGACGGGAGATGGCTACACCTTC
CASSPTGTGDGYTF
>TRBV3-1/TRBV3-2|TRBJ1-1|few|.
TGTGCCAGCAGCCAATTCTCCCTGAACACTGAAGCTTTCTTT
CASSQFSLNTEAFF
>TRBV7-2|TRBJ2-3|.|.
TGTGCCAGCAGCTCCCGCAGGGGGGTGGATACGCAGTATTTT
CASSSRRGVDTQYF
>TRBV6-2/TRBV6-3|TRBJ1-6|.|.
TGTGCCAGCAGTGGCCCCGCGCGGGCCGCAACCAATTCACCCCTCCACTTT
CASSGPARAATNSPLHF
>TRBV2|TRBJ1-5|.|.
TGTGCCAGCAGTGGGCTCGGGGGGCCGAAAAGCAATCAGCCCCAGCATTTT
CASSGLGGPKSNQPQHF
>TRBV19|TRBJ1-2|.|.
TGTGCCAGTAGTTCCCGACAGCTAAATGGTGGCTACACCTTC
CASSSRQLNGGYTF
>TRBV6-2/TRBV6-3|TRBJ2-7|.|TRBD2
TGTGCCAGCAGTTACGGTTTAATAAGGACTAGGGACGAGCAGTACTTC
CASSYGLIRTRDEQYF
>TRBV5-1|TRBJ1-1|.|.
TGCGCCAGCAGCATAGACAGGAACACTGAAGCTTTCTTT
CASSIDRNTEAFF
>TRBV19|TRBJ1-6|.|TRBD1
TGTGCCAGTACCAATTCACTCCGGGACAGGGAAGATTCACCCCTCCACTTT
CASTNSLRDREDSPLHF
>TRBV19|TRBJ2-1|.|TRBD2
TGTGCCAGTAGTATTTGGGGCCAGGGACTAGCGAACAATGAGCAGTTCTTC
CASSIWGQGLANNEQFF
>TRBV19|TRBJ1-1|.|.
TGTGCCAGTAGTACCATGACAGGGAACACTGAAGCTTTCTTT
CASSTMTGNTEAFF
>TRBV6-2/TRBV6-3|TRBJ1-1|once|TRBD1
TGTGCCAGCAGTTGGGGACAGCACCACACTGAAGCTTTCTTT
CASSWGQHHTEAFF
>TRBV28|TRBJ2-2|.|.
TGTGCCAGCAGTTCCCCATTGGGGGGGAACACCGGGGAGCTGTTTTTT
CASSSPLGGNTGELFF
>TRBV9|TRBJ1-1|.|.
TGTGCCAGCAGCGCAGACAGGAGGAACACTGAAGCTTTCTTT
CASSADRRNTEAFF
>TRBV27|TRBJ1-1|.|.
TGTGCCAGCAGTCGGGATTTATTTCAAGGGAGCACTGAAGCTTTCTTT
CASSRDLFQGSTEAFF
>TRBV5-4|TRBJ1-1|.|TRBD1
TGTGCCAGCAGCCGACAGGGGATGTACGCTGAAGCTTTCTTT
CASSRQGMYAEAFF
>TRBV9|TRBJ1-4|.|TRBD1
TGTGCCAGCAGCCATTCTGGGACAGGGGGTGAAAAACTGTTTTTT
CASSHSGTGGEKLFF
>TRBV7-9|TRBJ2-7|few|TRBD1
TGTGCCAGCAGCTCCCGACAGGGGAGCTCCTACGAGCAGTACTTC
CASSSRQGSSYEQYF
>TRBV5-1|TRBJ1-3|few|TRBD1
TGCGCCAGCAGCTGGGGACAGGGACTCTCTGGAAACACCATATATTTT
CASSWGQGLSGNTIYF
>TRBV10-3|TRBJ2-1|.|.
TGTGCCATCAGGAGCGGATCCGGAGGTGAGCAGTTCTTC
CAIRSGSGGEQFF
>TRBV18|TRBJ1-6|.|.
TGTGCCAGCTCACCTGGACAGAATTCACCCCTCCACTTT
CASSPGQNSPLHF
>TRBV7-3|TRBJ1-5|once|.
TGTGCCAGCAGCCCTCGAATACGCGGGCTCCAGCATTTT
CASSPRIRGLQHF